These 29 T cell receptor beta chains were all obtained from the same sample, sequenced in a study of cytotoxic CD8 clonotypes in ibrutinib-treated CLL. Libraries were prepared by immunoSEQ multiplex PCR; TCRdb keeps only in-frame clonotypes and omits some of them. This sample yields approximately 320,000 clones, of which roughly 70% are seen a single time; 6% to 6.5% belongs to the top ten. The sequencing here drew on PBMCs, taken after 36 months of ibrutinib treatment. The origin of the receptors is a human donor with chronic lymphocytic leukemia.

The CDR3 nucleotides read TGTGCCAGTAGTATCCCGGGACTAGTTAGCACAGATACGCAGTATTTT. This gives the protein CASSIPGLVSTDTQYF. V gene TRBV19 combines with J gene TRBJ2-3, with 8 bases matching TRBD2. Germline V gene lookup returns CDR1 LNHDA and CDR2 SQIVND (reference sequence). The length of the CDR3 is 16 residues. With 3 bases clipped from V and 0 bases from J, the junction kept 5 bases outside the gene matches.

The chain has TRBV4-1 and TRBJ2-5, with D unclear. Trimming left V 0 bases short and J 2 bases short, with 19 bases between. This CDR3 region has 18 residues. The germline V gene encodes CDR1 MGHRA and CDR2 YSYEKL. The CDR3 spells CASSQDFPALGRQETQYF. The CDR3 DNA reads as TGCGCCAGCAGCCAAGATTTCCCAGCCCTGGGTCGACAAGAGACCCAGTACTTC.

CDR3 nucleotides: TGTGCCAGTAGTATAGGACCTAGCGGGAGTTACGAGCAGTACTTC. Protein product: CASSIGPSGSYEQYF. The chain is built from TRBV19 and TRBJ2-7; 10 nucleotides align to TRBD2. CDR3 length: 15 residues. With V trimmed by 1 base and J by 4 bases, 4 bases remained unmatched. Germline CDR1 LNHDA, CDR2 SQIVND (reference sequence). The whole variable domain, filled in from reference TRBV19 and TRBJ2-7, reads DGGITQSPKYLFRKEGQNVTLSCEQNLNHDAMYWYRQDPGQGLRLIYYSQIVNDFQKGDIAEGYSVSREKKESFPLTVTSAQKNPTAFYLCASSIGPSGSYEQYFGPGTRLTVT.

The CDR3 DNA follows: TGTGCCAGCAGGGGATTCTACGAGCAGTACTTC. This codes for CASRGFYEQYF. V and J are TRBV2 and TRBJ2-7; D is undetermined. The CDR3 sequence is 11 residues long. V was shortened by 6 bases and J by 3 bases, with 6 bases between the two germline ends. Germline V gene data show CDR1 as SNHLY and CDR2 as FYNNEI. The variable domain in full, completed from reference TRBV2 and TRBJ2-7, reads EPEVTQTPSHQVTQMGQEVILRCVPISNHLYFYWYRQILGQKVEFLVSFYNNEISEKSEIFDDQFSVERPDGSNFTLKIRSTKLEDSAMYFCASRGFYEQYFGPGTRLTVT.

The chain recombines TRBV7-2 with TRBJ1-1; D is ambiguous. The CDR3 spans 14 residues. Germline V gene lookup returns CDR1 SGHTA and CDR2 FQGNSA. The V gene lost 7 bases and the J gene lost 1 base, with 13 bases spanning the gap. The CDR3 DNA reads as TGTGCCAGCACCCTTTGGGGTGGGAACACTGAAGCTTTCTTT. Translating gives CASTLWGGNTEAFF.

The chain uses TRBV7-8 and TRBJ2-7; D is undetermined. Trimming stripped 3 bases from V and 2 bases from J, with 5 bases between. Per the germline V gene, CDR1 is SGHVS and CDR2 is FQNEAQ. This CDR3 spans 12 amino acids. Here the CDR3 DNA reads TGTGCCAGCAGCTTCGCTGCCTACGAGCAGTACTTC. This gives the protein CASSFAAYEQYF.

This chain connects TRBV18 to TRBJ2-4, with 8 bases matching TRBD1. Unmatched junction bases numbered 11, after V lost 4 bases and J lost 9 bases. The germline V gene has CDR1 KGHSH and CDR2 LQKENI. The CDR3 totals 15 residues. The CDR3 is CASSLPGQAGGIQYF. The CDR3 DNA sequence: TGTGCCAGCTCACTACCGGGACAGGCTGGCGGCATTCAGTACTTC.

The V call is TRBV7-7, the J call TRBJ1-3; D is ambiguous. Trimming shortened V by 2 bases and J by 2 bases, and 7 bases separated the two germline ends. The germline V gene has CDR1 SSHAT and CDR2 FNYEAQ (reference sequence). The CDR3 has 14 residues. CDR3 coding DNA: TGTGCCAGCAGCTTAACGGAGGCTGGAAACACCATATATTTT. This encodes CASSLTEAGNTIYF.

CDR3 coding DNA: TGTGCCAGAAGATGGGGCTCCGGACACGAGCAGTACTTC. Protein: CARRWGSGHEQYF. The rearrangement joins TRBV5-3 to TRBJ2-7; a weak D match, TRBD1 (5 bases). TRBV5-3 is an open reading frame, and its role is uncertain. Trimming left V 5 bases short and J 5 bases short, with 14 bases between. There are 13 residues in the CDR3.

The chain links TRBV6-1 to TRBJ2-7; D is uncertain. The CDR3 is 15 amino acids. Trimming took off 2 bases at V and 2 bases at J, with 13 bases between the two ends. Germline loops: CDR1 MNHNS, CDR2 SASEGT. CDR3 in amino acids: CASSEYSPNTYEQYF. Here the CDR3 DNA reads TGTGCCAGCAGTGAATACTCACCAAACACCTACGAGCAGTACTTC.

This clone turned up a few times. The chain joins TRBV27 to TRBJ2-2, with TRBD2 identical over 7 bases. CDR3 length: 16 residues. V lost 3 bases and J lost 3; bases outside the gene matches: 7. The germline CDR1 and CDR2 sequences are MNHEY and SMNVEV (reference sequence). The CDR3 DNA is TGTGCCAGCAGTTTGTGGCCAGGGAGGGACACCGGGGAGCTGTTTTTT. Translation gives CASSLWPGRDTGELFF.

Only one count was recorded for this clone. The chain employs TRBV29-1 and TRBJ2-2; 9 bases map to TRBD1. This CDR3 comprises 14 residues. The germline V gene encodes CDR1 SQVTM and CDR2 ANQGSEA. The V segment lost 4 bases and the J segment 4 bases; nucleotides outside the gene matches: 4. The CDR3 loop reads CSVGTGDFTGELFF. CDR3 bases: TGCAGCGTTGGGACAGGGGATTTCACCGGGGAGCTGTTTTTT.

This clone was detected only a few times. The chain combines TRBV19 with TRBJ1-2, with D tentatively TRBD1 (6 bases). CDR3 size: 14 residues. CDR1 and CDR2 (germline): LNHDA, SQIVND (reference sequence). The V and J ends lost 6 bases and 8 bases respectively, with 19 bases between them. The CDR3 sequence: CASSQTARGRGYTF. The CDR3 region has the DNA TGTGCCAGTAGCCAAACTGCCAGGGGACGCGGCTACACCTTC.

The CDR3 sequence: CASSISQTSNEKLFF. DNA for the CDR3: TGTGCCAGTAGTATATCTCAGACTTCTAATGAAAAACTGTTTTTT. This chain connects TRBV19 to TRBJ1-4; D not certain. V shed 2 bases and J shed 3 bases, with 10 bases lying between them. Germline V gene lookup returns CDR1 LNHDA and CDR2 SQIVND (reference sequence). CDR3 length: 15 amino acids. The entire variable domain, with the rest obtained from reference TRBV19 and TRBJ1-4, is as follows: DGGITQSPKYLFRKEGQNVTLSCEQNLNHDAMYWYRQDPGQGLRLIYYSQIVNDFQKGDIAEGYSVSREKKESFPLTVTSAQKNPTAFYLCASSISQTSNEKLFFGSGTQLSVL.

DNA for the CDR3: TGCAGCGTTGATTGGACAGGGAAGTACCAAGAGACCCAGTACTTC. Protein: CSVDWTGKYQETQYF. The chain combines TRBV29-1 with TRBJ2-5; 8 positions match TRBD1. The CDR3 covers 15 residues. Germline V gene sequence: CDR1 SQVTM, CDR2 ANQGSEA. Trimming took 3 bases from V and 0 from J; bases not matched to a gene: 6.

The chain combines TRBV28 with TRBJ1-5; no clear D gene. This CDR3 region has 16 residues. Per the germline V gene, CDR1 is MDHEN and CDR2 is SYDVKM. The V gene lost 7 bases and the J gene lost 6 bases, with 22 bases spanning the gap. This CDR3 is CASTVKGSYLGQPQHF. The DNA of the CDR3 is TGTGCCAGCACCGTAAAAGGTTCGTATCTGGGTCAGCCCCAGCATTTT.

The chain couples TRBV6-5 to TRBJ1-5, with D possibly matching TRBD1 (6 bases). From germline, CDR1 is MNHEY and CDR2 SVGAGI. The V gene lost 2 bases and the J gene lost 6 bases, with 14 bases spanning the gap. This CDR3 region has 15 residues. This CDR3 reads CASSYTRGVGQPQHF. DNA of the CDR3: TGTGCCAGCAGTTACACCAGGGGCGTGGGTCAGCCCCAGCATTTT.

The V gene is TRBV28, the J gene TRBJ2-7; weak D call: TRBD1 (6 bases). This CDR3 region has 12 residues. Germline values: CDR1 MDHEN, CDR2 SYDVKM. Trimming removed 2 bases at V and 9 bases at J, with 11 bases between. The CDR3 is CASSLPPRGQYF. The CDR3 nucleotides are TGTGCCAGCAGTTTACCCCCCAGGGGGCAGTACTTC. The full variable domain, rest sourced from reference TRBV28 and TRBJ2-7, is DVKVTQSSRYLVKRTGEKVFLECVQDMDHENMFWYRQDPGLGLRLIYFSYDVKMKEKGDIPEGYSVSREKKERFSLILESASTNQTSMYLCASSLPPRGQYFGPGTRLTVT.

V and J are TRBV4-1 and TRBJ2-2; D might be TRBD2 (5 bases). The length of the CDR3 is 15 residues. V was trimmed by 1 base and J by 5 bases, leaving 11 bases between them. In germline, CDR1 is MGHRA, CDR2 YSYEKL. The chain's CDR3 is CASSQAPRGTGELFF. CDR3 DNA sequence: TGCGCCAGCAGCCAAGCCCCCCGGGGTACCGGGGAGCTGTTTTTT.

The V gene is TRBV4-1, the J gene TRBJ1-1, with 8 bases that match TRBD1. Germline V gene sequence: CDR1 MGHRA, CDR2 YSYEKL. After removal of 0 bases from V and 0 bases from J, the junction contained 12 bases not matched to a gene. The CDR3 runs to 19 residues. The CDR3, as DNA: TGCGCCAGCAGCCAAGATTGGACAGGGTCCGCGGGCATGAACACTGAAGCTTTCTTT. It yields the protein CASSQDWTGSAGMNTEAFF.

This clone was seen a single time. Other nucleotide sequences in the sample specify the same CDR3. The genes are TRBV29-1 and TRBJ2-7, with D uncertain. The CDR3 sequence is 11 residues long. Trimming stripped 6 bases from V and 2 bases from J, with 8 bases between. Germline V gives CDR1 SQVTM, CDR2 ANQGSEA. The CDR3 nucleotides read TGCAGCGTAGGCGGTACCTACGAGCAGTACTTC. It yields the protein CSVGGTYEQYF.

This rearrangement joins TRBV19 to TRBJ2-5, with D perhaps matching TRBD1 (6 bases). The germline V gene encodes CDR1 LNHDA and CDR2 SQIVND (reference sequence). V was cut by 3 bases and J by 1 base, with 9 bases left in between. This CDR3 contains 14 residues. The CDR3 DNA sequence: TGTGCCAGTAGTATTGGACAGCTCCAAGAGACCCAGTACTTC. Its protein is CASSIGQLQETQYF.

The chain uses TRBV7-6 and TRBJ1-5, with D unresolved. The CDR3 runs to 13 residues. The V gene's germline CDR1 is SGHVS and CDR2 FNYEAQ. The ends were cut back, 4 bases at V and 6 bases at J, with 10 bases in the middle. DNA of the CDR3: TGTGCCAGCAGCTATCTTCCGGGTCAGCCCCAGCATTTT. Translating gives CASSYLPGQPQHF.

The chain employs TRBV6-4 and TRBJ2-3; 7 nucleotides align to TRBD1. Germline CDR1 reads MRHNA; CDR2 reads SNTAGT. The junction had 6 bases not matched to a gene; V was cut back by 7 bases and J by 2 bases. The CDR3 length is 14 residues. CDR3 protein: CASKRTGNTDTQYF. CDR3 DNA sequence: TGTGCCAGCAAAAGGACAGGCAACACAGATACGCAGTATTTT.

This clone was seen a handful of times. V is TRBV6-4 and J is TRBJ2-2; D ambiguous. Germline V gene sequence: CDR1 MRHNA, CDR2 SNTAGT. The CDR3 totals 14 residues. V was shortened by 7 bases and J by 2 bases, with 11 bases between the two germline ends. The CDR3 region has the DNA TGTGCCAGCACCATGGACGCAAACACCGGGGAGCTGTTTTTT. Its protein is CASTMDANTGELFF.

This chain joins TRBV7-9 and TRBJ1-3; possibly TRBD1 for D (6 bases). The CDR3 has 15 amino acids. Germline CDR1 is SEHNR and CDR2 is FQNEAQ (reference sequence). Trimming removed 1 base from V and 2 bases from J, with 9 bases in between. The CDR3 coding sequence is TGTGCCAGCAGCTTAGTTGGGGGCGCTGGAAACACCATATATTTT. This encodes CASSLVGGAGNTIYF.

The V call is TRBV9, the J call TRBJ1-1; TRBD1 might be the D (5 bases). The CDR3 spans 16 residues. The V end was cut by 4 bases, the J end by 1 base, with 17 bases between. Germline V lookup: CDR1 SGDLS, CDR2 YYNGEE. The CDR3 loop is CASSTGWRVPNTEAFF. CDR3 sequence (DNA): TGTGCCAGCAGCACAGGCTGGAGGGTCCCGAACACTGAAGCTTTCTTT.

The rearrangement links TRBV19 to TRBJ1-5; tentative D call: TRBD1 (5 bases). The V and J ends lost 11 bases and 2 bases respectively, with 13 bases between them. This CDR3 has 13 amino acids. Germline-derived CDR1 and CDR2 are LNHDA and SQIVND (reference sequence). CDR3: CAAPRVGNQPQHF. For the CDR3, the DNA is TGTGCCGCTCCCAGGGTCGGCAATCAGCCCCAGCATTTT.

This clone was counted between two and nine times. DNA of the CDR3: TGTGCCAGCAGTGATGAGGGACCCACACAGTACTTC. Translating it yields CASSDEGPTQYF. J is TRBJ2-7 and V is TRBV2; D is possibly TRBD1 or TRBD2 (5 bases each). Germline-derived CDR1 and CDR2 are SNHLY and FYNNEI. CDR3 size: 12 residues. V was clipped by 3 bases and J by 10 bases, with 13 bases between them.